The entry below gives a single T cell receptor (beta chain) sequence along with its context. Per the study methods: Reference gene primer amplification in the assay estimated nucleated cell counts. Using immunoSEQ multiplex PCR, the repertoire was profiled, and TCRdb retains in-frame clones only, with some absent. V and J calls and clone size follow that table, whereas D and trimming were derived from the DNA. The top ten hold 0.85% to 1% of the sample, which has about 250,000 clones, about nine tenths seen once. Germline V gene data show CDR1 as LGHNA and CDR2 as YNFKEQ. The germline V and J ends were trimmed by 1 base and 2 bases, with 12 bases remaining between them. The CDR3 consists of 15 residues. This sample was taken from a study of blood T cell repertoires in COVID-19.

The origin of this receptor is a woman aged 40 to 55 who had recovered from COVID-19. Sequencing input: peripheral blood. The chain recombines TRBV4-2 with TRBJ2-7; weak D call: TRBD2 (6 bases). The CDR3 sequence: CASSQGETRAYEQYF. Here the CDR3 DNA reads TGTGCCAGCAGCCAAGGGGAGACTAGAGCCTACGAGCAGTACTTC.